A single sample is the source of the 10 T cell receptor beta chains below, sequenced in a study of blood T cell repertoires in COVID-19. Profiling relied on immunoSEQ multiplex PCR, and the TCRdb table lists in-frame clones only, not all of them. The data contain roughly 230,000 clones, about 86% of them seen just once; the ten biggest clones take up around 8.9%. Sequencing used peripheral blood. These receptors all stem from a man aged 40-49 years with active or convalescent COVID-19.

The chain links TRBV7-6 to TRBJ2-1; D may be TRBD2 (6 bases). The germline V and J ends were trimmed by 3 bases and 8 bases, with 20 bases remaining between them. The germline V gene has CDR1 SGHVS and CDR2 FNYEAQ. CDR3 size: 16 residues. In nucleotides, the CDR3 is TGTGCCAGCAGCTTGACCGGGACTGGACCCCCGGATGAGCAGTTCTTC. The encoded protein is CASSLTGTGPPDEQFF.

The chain couples TRBV30 to TRBJ2-7, with 9 bases lining up with TRBD2. The V and J ends lost 0 bases and 2 bases, in that order; junction bases with no gene match: 8. Germline V gene sequence: CDR1 GTSNPN, CDR2 SVGIG (reference sequence). The CDR3 is 16 residues long. The CDR3 nucleotides are TGTGCCTGGAGTGTACCCACGACTAGCGGTGCCTACGAGCAGTACTTC. Translating gives CAWSVPTTSGAYEQYF.

The genes are TRBV30 and TRBJ1-2; D not certain. CDR3 length: 16 residues. The germline gives CDR1 GTSNPN, CDR2 SVGIG (reference sequence). V lost 2 bases and J 0 bases, leaving 16 bases between the germline ends. The CDR3 loop is CAWSQQTPVSNYGYTF. The CDR3 DNA reads as TGTGCCTGGAGTCAACAAACACCCGTATCTAACTATGGCTACACCTTC.

The V and J genes are TRBV21-1 and TRBJ1-4. TRBV21-1 is a documented pseudogene. The CDR3 totals 16 residues. In nucleotides, the CDR3 is TGTGCCAGCAGCAAAGGGGCGGGGATTACTAATGAAAAACTGTTTTTT. Translating it yields CASSKGAGITNEKLFF.

The chain links TRBV15 to TRBJ2-7; D remains unclear. V was cut by 0 bases and J by 3 bases, with 12 bases left in between. Looked up from germline, CDR1 is LNHNV and CDR2 is YYDKDF (reference sequence). This CDR3 contains 15 residues. CDR3 DNA sequence: TGTGCCACCAGCAGAGAAATGGCTGTTCACTACGAGCAGTACTTC. It translates to CATSREMAVHYEQYF.

The V and J genes are TRBV6-5 and TRBJ1-5, with 8 bases aligning to TRBD1. J gave up 7 bases and V 5 bases, and 4 bases lay outside the gene matches. This CDR3 spans 13 amino acids. Looked up from germline, CDR1 is MNHEY and CDR2 is SVGAGI. The CDR3 DNA reads as TGTGCCAGCAGTCCGACAGGGGACCAGCCCCAGCATTTT. As protein: CASSPTGDQPQHF.

V and J are TRBV30 and TRBJ1-6; D ambiguous. V dropped 2 bases and J dropped 5 bases, with 7 bases sitting between them. There are 13 residues in the CDR3. Germline CDR1 and CDR2: GTSNPN and SVGIG (reference sequence). Here the CDR3 DNA reads TGTGCCTGGAGTTGGGAGCATAATTCACCCCTCCACTTT. Translating it yields CAWSWEHNSPLHF.

The CDR3 DNA sequence: TGCGCCAGCAGCGCATCAGGGGCCAACACTGAAGCTTTCTTT. This gives the protein CASSASGANTEAFF. The chain links TRBV5-1 to TRBJ1-1; perhaps TRBD1 as D (6 bases). The V end was cut by 4 bases, the J end by 2 bases, with 12 bases between. This CDR3 has 14 amino acids. The germline V gene encodes CDR1 SGHRS and CDR2 YFSETQ.

The J gene is TRBJ1-1, the V gene TRBV19, with 10 bases identical to TRBD1. The germline V gene encodes CDR1 LNHDA and CDR2 SQIVND (reference sequence). The CDR3 is 15 amino acids. Trimming at V came to 3 bases and at J to 4 bases, leaving 5 bases not matched to a gene. Written as DNA, the CDR3 is TGTGCCAGTAGTATCGGAGGGACAGGGGTCACTGAAGCTTTCTTT. Amino acid sequence: CASSIGGTGVTEAFF.

The count of this clone is one. V gene TRBV6-5 combines with J gene TRBJ1-6; D possibly corresponds to TRBD1 (5 bases). Between the trimmed V and J ends, which lost 5 bases and 8 bases, there was a span of 13 bases. Germline-derived CDR1 and CDR2 are MNHEY and SVGAGI. This CDR3 contains 14 residues. This CDR3 reads CASSIQELHSPLHF. The DNA for the CDR3 is TGTGCCAGCAGTATACAGGAGTTACATTCACCCCTCCACTTT.